This T cell receptor beta chain was recovered during a study of blood T cells in healthy people across ages. This clonotype was recorded a few times. A second 7 to 11 cycle PCR used barcoded and J-beta primers. TCRdb passed the 5' RACE reads through MiXCR, listing each CDR3 protein once. The repertoire holds around 750,000 distinct CDR3 sequences, approximately 53% seen once, with approximately 40% in the top ten. Germline values: CDR1 SNHLY, CDR2 FYNNEI. Trimming left V 3 bases short and J 3 bases short, with 15 bases between. The CDR3 extends over 16 amino acids. The gene calls are TRBV2 and TRBJ2-1; D is undetermined. The sequenced material came from blood. The sequence derives from an older man in good health. Here the CDR3 DNA reads TGTGCCAGCAGTGATCTGGCGACGGCGTTCTACAATGAGCAGTTCTTC. This encodes CASSDLATAFYNEQFF.